One and the same sample provided the 18 T cell receptor beta chains below, sequenced in a study of T-cell reconstitution after alpha-beta-depleted transplantation in children. Unique molecular identifiers were incorporated during preparation of the TCRbeta library. Via MiXCR, TCRdb re-called the PCR reads, giving one row per CDR3 protein. The table includes about 600,000 distinct CDR3 sequences, over 10% detected once. The input for sequencing was PBMCs, mostly from graft donor cells, taken 360 days after TCRalphabeta/CD19-depleted stem cell transplant. The receptors were sampled from a male patient younger than 18 who had a stem cell transplant for acute myeloid leukemia, so the T cells may come from the graft donor.

This clonotype was observed a handful of times. This chain connects TRBV6-2 or TRBV6-3 to TRBJ2-7, with 8 bases matching TRBD1. This CDR3 spans 12 amino acids. The germline V gene encodes CDR1 MNHEY and CDR2 SVGEGT. Germline trimming cut 9 bases from V and 3 bases from J; bases unmatched to any gene: 4. CDR3 in DNA: TGTGCCAGATGGACAGGGTACTACGAGCAGTACTTC. Translated: CARWTGYYEQYF.

This chain joins TRBV20-1 and TRBJ2-7; tentative D call: TRBD1 (6 bases). V gave up 0 bases and J gave up 3 bases, with 18 bases separating them. The CDR3 consists of 16 residues. The germline V gene encodes CDR1 DFQATT and CDR2 SNEGSKA (reference sequence). The chain's CDR3 is CSARDESRDTGYEQYF. CDR3 bases: TGCAGTGCTAGAGACGAGAGCCGGGACACTGGCTACGAGCAGTACTTC.

This clonotype was seen ten or more times. This chain connects TRBV29-1 to TRBJ2-3; D is ambiguous. This CDR3 is built from 13 residues. Germline loops: CDR1 SQVTM, CDR2 ANQGSEA. Trimming pared 1 base from V and 7 bases from J, leaving 12 bases between. CDR3 sequence (DNA): TGCAGCGTTGAAGTGACTTGGTTGAATACGCAGTATTTT. This sequence encodes CSVEVTWLNTQYF.

This clonotype has just a few counts. The chain links TRBV28 to TRBJ1-1; unclear D gene. Germline CDR1 reads MDHEN; CDR2 reads SYDVKM. This CDR3 spans 14 amino acids. Trimming took 2 bases from V and 5 from J, leaving 12 bases between them. CDR3: CASSLRASNTEAFF. The CDR3 bases are TGTGCCAGCAGTTTAAGGGCCTCGAATACTGAAGCTTTCTTT.

In its sample, this clonotype was seen a few times. The chain links TRBV28 to TRBJ2-7, with D perhaps TRBD2 (5 bases). This CDR3 has 13 residues. CDR1 is MDHEN and CDR2 is SYDVKM in the germline V gene. V was clipped by 5 bases and J by 1 base, with 9 bases between them. CDR3 sequence (DNA): TGTGCCAGCAGTCCCGGGATTTCCTACGAGCAGTACTTC. It is translated as CASSPGISYEQYF.

This clonotype was counted once. The chain joins TRBV5-1 to TRBJ2-5; 7 bases match TRBD1. The trim removed 0 bases at V and 7 bases at J, leaving 9 bases unmatched. CDR3 length: 15 amino acids. Germline CDR1 is SGHRS and CDR2 is YFSETQ. CDR3: CASSLEQGPWVTQYF. In DNA form, the CDR3 reads TGCGCCAGCAGCTTGGAACAGGGGCCCTGGGTGACCCAGTACTTC.

In this sample, this clonotype turned up a few times. The V and J genes are TRBV29-1 and TRBJ2-7; possible D gene TRBD1, 5 bases. Looked up from germline, CDR1 is SQVTM and CDR2 is ANQGSEA. The CDR3 consists of 13 residues. V was trimmed by 4 bases and J by 1 base, leaving 11 bases between them. Written as DNA, the CDR3 is TGCAGCGTTGGACAGACATATTCCTACGAGCAGTACTTC. Translation: CSVGQTYSYEQYF.

This clonotype was counted ten times or more. This chain uses TRBV24-1 with TRBJ2-1; TRBD2 matches 10 bases. Germline V lookup: CDR1 KGHDR, CDR2 SFDVKD. The CDR3 is 14 amino acids. With 9 bases clipped from V and 4 bases from J, the junction kept 5 bases outside the gene matches. CDR3 region: CATGGTSEYNEQFF. DNA of the CDR3: TGTGCCACCGGAGGGACTAGCGAATACAATGAGCAGTTCTTC.

The chain combines TRBV7-6 with TRBJ2-7, with TRBD2 matching 8 bases. There are 18 residues in the CDR3. Germline trimming cut 1 base from V and 4 bases from J; bases unmatched to any gene: 15. In germline, CDR1 is SGHVS, CDR2 FNYEAQ. The CDR3 sequence: CASSLEVSGDHTAYEQYF. The CDR3 coding sequence is TGTGCCAGCAGCTTAGAAGTTAGCGGGGACCATACGGCATACGAGCAGTACTTC.

The V and J genes are TRBV20-1 and TRBJ2-1; D may be TRBD2 (5 bases). The CDR3 loop spans 14 amino acids. With 6 bases removed from V and 0 bases from J, the gap between germline ends came to 12 bases. Germline CDR1 DFQATT, CDR2 SNEGSKA (reference sequence). The CDR3 sequence is CSAPERFSYNEQFF. CDR3 coding DNA: TGCAGTGCCCCGGAGCGGTTCTCCTACAATGAGCAGTTCTTC.

V usage is TRBV5-1 and J usage is TRBJ1-3, with 10 bases lining up with TRBD1. The CDR3 sequence is 20 residues long. The V gene's germline CDR1 is SGHRS and CDR2 YFSETQ. Trimming cost V 1 base and J 1 base; bases outside gene matches: 14. The CDR3 here is CASSLTSRDRGYESGNTIYF. The CDR3 bases are TGCGCCAGCAGCTTGACTTCCCGGGACAGGGGCTATGAATCTGGAAACACCATATATTTT.

This chain connects TRBV25-1 to TRBJ2-1; 7 bases agree with TRBD2. After removal of 1 base from V and 10 bases from J, the junction contained 7 bases not matched to a gene. Germline V gives CDR1 MGHDK, CDR2 SYGVNS. This CDR3 has 14 residues. The CDR3 spells CASSESSGIEEQFF. CDR3 coding DNA: TGTGCCAGCAGTGAATCAAGCGGGATCGAGGAGCAGTTCTTC.

This clonotype appeared a few times. The chain uses TRBV28 and TRBJ2-1, with TRBD2 identical over 8 bases. This CDR3 is built from 13 residues. After removal of 6 bases from V and 6 bases from J, the junction contained 4 bases not matched to a gene. The germline V gene encodes CDR1 MDHEN and CDR2 SYDVKM. CDR3 amino acids: CASRASGRNEQFF. The CDR3 nucleotides are TGTGCCAGCAGGGCTAGCGGGCGCAATGAGCAGTTCTTC.

The sample holds a few counts of this clonotype. The CDR3 DNA sequence: TGCAGTGCCCTCAGGGGCCGGGAGCTGTTTTTT. This sequence encodes CSALRGRELFF. This chain links TRBV20-1 with TRBJ2-2; tentative D call: TRBD1 (6 bases). This CDR3 has 11 amino acids. Germline assignment: CDR1 DFQATT and CDR2 SNEGSKA (reference sequence). V lost 6 bases and J 9 bases, leaving 11 bases between the germline ends.

This clonotype was seen only a few times. The genes are TRBV12-3 or TRBV12-4 and TRBJ1-3, with D hard to call. This CDR3 has 15 amino acids. V lost 6 bases and J lost 4, with 16 bases in between. Written as DNA, the CDR3 is TGTGCCAGCAGCTGGACCCTTGGTAGGGGAAACACCATATATTTT. This sequence encodes CASSWTLGRGNTIYF.

The rearrangement links TRBV9 to TRBJ2-1; TRBD2 matches at 11 bases. The CDR3 sequence is 19 residues long. The V segment lost 4 bases and the J segment 4 bases; nucleotides outside the gene matches: 16. Germline CDR1 is SGDLS and CDR2 is YYNGEE. CDR3 residues: CASSPRRQLAGGQYNEQFF. Written as DNA, the CDR3 is TGTGCCAGCAGCCCCCGACGGCAGCTAGCGGGAGGTCAGTACAATGAGCAGTTCTTC.

The V gene is TRBV14, the J gene TRBJ2-1, with D possibly being TRBD1 (6 bases). The CDR3 loop spans 15 amino acids. Germline assignment: CDR1 SGHDN and CDR2 FVKESK. The germline V and J ends were trimmed by 1 base and 4 bases, with 11 bases remaining between them. CDR3 region: CASSQVFTGYNEQFF. In nucleotides, the CDR3 is TGTGCCAGCAGCCAAGTTTTTACAGGGTACAATGAGCAGTTCTTC.

The table lists this clonotype with many counts. This chain connects TRBV12-3 or TRBV12-4 to TRBJ2-7, with D perhaps TRBD1 (5 bases). The germline V and J ends were trimmed by 3 bases and 5 bases, with 23 bases remaining between them. The CDR3 totals 17 residues. CDR3 DNA sequence: TGTGCCAGCAGTTTGTTCAAGACACCAGCTTTAGGGGACGAGCAGTACTTC. It is translated as CASSLFKTPALGDEQYF.